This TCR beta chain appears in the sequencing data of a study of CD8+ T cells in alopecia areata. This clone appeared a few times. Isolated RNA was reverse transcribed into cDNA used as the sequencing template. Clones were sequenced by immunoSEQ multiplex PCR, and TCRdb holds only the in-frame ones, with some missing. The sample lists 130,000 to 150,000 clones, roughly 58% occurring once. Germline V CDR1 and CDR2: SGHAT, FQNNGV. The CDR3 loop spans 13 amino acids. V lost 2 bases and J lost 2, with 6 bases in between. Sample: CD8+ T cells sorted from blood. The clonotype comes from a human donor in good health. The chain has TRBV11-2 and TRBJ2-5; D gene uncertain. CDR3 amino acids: CASSLRIQETQYF. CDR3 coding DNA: TGTGCCAGCAGCTTACGGATACAAGAGACCCAGTACTTC. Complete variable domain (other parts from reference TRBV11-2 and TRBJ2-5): EAGVAQSPRYKIIEKRQSVAFWCNPISGHATLYWYQQILGQGPKLLIQFQNNGVVDDSQLPKDRFSAERLKGVDSTLKIQPAKLEDSAVYLCASSLRIQETQYFGPGTRLLVL.